These 6 T cell receptor beta chains originate from one sample sequenced in a study of spatial heterogeneity in lung cancer. Time point here: blood at routine non-recurrence follow-up after resection. No cell sorting; template was whole RNA from tumor, lung tissue or PBMC. TCRdb itself ran the 5' RACE reads through MiXCR, one entry per CDR3 protein. The repertoire has around 110,000 distinct CDR3 sequences, over 9% of them found once; the top ten carry 16%. The input for sequencing was PBMCs, taken at follow-up. The receptors derive from a male donor with early-stage non-small cell lung cancer.

The V gene is TRBV7-2, the J gene TRBJ2-6, with D possibly being TRBD1 (6 bases). This CDR3 is 15 amino acids long. Trimming cost V 6 bases and J 3 bases, with 12 bases left between them. The germline gives CDR1 SGHTA, CDR2 FQGNSA. In DNA, the CDR3 is TGTGCCAGCAGTCCAGACAGGCATGGGGCCAACGTCCTGACTTTC. Its protein is CASSPDRHGANVLTF.

The genes are TRBV19 and TRBJ2-2, with D tentatively TRBD1 (6 bases). The V and J ends lost 5 bases and 0 bases respectively, with 13 bases between them. This CDR3 has 16 amino acids. Germline values: CDR1 LNHDA, CDR2 SQIVND (reference sequence). CDR3 DNA sequence: TGTGCCAGTAGTGATGTGCGGACAGCGAACACCGGGGAGCTGTTTTTT. Encoded protein: CASSDVRTANTGELFF.

V usage is TRBV4-1 and J usage is TRBJ1-1; D is unresolved. This CDR3 contains 15 residues. The V and J ends lost 1 base and 5 bases respectively, with 14 bases between them. The germline gives CDR1 MGHRA, CDR2 YSYEKL. CDR3 sequence (DNA): TGCGCCAGCAGCCAAGGGAGGGTAGGATTGACTGAAGCTTTCTTT. Its protein is CASSQGRVGLTEAFF.

In its sample, this clonotype was seen many times. V usage is TRBV12-3 or TRBV12-4 and J usage is TRBJ2-2; either TRBD1 or TRBD2 may fit D (6 bases each). V lost 1 base and J lost 6, with 9 bases in between. This CDR3 comprises 14 residues. The CDR3 is CASSLGGAAGELFF. Written as DNA, the CDR3 is TGTGCCAGCAGTTTAGGGGGGGCAGCCGGGGAGCTGTTTTTT.

Many counts were recorded for this clonotype. The chain recombines TRBV5-1 with TRBJ2-7; D gene uncertain. The V and J ends lost 3 bases and 2 bases respectively, with 15 bases between them. Germline assignment: CDR1 SGHRS and CDR2 YFSETQ. CDR3 length: 15 residues. CDR3 in amino acids: CASSSDLIPAYEQYF. The CDR3 DNA reads as TGCGCCAGCAGCTCCGACCTAATCCCCGCCTACGAGCAGTACTTC.

This clonotype was picked up many times. The V and J genes are TRBV12-3 or TRBV12-4 and TRBJ1-4; D is perhaps TRBD1 (5 bases). V lost 6 bases and J 0 bases, leaving 8 bases between the germline ends. The CDR3 runs 14 residues. For the CDR3, the DNA is TGTGCCAGCAGGCAGGGCGCAACTAATGAAAAACTGTTTTTT. The encoded protein is CASRQGATNEKLFF.